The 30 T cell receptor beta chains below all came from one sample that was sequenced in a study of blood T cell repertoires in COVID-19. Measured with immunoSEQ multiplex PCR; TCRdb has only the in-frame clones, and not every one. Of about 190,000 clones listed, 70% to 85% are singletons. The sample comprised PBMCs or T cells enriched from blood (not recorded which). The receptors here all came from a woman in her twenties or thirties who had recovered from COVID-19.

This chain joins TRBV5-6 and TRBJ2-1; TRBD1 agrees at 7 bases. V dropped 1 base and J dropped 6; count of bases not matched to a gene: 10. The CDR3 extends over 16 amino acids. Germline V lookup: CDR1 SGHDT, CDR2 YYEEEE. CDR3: CASSLIGGQAGNEQFF. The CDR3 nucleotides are TGTGCCAGCAGCTTGATCGGAGGACAGGCCGGCAATGAGCAGTTCTTC.

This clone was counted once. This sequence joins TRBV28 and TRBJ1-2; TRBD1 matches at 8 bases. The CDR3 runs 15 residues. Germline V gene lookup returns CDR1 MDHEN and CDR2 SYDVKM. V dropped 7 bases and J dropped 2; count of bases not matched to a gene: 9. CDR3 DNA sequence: TGTGCCAGCACCTTGAGGGACAGGAAAAACTATGGCTACACCTTC. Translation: CASTLRDRKNYGYTF.

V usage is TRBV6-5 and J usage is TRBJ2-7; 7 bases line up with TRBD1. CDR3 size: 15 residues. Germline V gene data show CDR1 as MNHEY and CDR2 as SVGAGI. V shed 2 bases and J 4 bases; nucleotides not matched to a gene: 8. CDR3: CASSYTGTVLYEQYF. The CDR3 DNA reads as TGTGCCAGCAGTTACACCGGGACAGTATTGTACGAGCAGTACTTC.

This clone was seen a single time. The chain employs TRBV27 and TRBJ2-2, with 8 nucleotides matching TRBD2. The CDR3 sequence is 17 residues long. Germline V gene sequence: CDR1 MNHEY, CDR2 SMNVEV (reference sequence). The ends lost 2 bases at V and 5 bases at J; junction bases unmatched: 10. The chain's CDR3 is CASSLEARASGTGELFF. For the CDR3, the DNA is TGTGCCAGCAGTTTAGAGGCTAGGGCTAGCGGGACCGGGGAGCTGTTTTTT.

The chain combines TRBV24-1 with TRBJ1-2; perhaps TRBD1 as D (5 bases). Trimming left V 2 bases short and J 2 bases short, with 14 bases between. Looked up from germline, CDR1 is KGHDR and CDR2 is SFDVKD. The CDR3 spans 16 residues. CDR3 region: CATSDSAATVNYGYTF. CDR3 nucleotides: TGTGCCACCAGTGATTCGGCCGCGACAGTCAACTATGGCTACACCTTC.

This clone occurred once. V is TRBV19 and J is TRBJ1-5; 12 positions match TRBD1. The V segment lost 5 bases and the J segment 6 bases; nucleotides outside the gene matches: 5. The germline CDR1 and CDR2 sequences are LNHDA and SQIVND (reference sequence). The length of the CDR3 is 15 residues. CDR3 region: CASSFGTGGGQPQHF. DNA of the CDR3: TGTGCCAGTAGTTTCGGGACAGGGGGCGGTCAGCCCCAGCATTTT.

The CDR3 protein is CASSLVRDSHQPQHF. CDR3 coding DNA: TGTGCCAGCAGCTTAGTTCGGGACAGCCATCAGCCCCAGCATTTT. The chain combines TRBV7-2 with TRBJ1-5; TRBD1 agrees at 7 bases. The CDR3 spans 15 residues. The J segment lost 5 bases and the V segment lost 1 base, leaving 5 bases of the junction unmatched. In germline, CDR1 is SGHTA, CDR2 FQGNSA.

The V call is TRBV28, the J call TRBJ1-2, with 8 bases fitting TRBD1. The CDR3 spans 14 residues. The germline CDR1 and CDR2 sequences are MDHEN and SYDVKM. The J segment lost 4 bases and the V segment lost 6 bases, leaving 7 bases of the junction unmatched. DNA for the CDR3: TGTGCCAGCAGATCACAGGGGGGGAGCTATGGCTACACCTTC. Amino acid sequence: CASRSQGGSYGYTF.

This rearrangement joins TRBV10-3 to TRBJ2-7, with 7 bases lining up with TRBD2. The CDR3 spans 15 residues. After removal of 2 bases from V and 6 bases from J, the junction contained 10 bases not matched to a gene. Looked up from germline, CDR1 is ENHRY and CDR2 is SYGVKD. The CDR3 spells CAISEDGFGGGEQYV. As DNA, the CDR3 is TGTGCCATCAGTGAGGACGGGTTTGGGGGGGGCGAGCAGTACGTC.

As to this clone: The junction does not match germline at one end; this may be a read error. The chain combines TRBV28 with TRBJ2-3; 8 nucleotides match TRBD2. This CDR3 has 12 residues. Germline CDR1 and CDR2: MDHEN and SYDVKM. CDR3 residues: CASSSERGSGDF. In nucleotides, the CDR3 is TGTGCCAGCAGTTCCGAGCGGGGGTCCGGGGATTTT.

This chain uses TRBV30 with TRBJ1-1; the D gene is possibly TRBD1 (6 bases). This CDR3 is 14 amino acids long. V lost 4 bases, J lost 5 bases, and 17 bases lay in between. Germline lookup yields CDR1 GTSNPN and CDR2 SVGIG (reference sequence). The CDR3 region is CAWIGGAVWTEAFF. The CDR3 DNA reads TGTGCCTGGATTGGGGGCGCAGTGTGGACTGAAGCTTTCTTT.

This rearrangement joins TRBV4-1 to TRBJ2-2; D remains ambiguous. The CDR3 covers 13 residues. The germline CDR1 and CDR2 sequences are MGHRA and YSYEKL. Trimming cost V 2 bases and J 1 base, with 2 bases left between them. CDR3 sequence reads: CASSQLNTGELFF. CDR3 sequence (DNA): TGCGCCAGCAGCCAACTGAACACCGGGGAGCTGTTTTTT.

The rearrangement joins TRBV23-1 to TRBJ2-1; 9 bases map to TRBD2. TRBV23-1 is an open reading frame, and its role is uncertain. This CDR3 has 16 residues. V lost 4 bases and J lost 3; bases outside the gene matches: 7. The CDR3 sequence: CASSRTTSGCYNEQFF. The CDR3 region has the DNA TGCGCCAGCAGTCGCACTACTAGCGGGTGCTACAATGAGCAGTTCTTC.

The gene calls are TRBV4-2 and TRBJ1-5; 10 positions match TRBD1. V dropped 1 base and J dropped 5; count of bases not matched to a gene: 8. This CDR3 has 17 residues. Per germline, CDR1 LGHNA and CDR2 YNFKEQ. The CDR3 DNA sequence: TGTGCCAGCAGCCAAGGAGGGACAGGGGTTTCCGATCAGCCCCAGCATTTT. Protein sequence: CASSQGGTGVSDQPQHF.

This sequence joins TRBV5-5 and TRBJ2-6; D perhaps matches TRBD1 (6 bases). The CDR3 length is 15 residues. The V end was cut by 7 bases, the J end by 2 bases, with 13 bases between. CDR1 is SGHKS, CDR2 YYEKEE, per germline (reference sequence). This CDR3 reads CASDSYRAGANVLTF. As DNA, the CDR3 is TGTGCCAGCGATAGTTACAGGGCTGGGGCCAACGTCCTGACTTTC.

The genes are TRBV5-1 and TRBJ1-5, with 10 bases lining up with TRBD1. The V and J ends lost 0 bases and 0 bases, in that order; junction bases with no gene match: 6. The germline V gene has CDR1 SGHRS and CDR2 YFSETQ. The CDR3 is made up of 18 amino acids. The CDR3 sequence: CASSLGGQGTHSNQPQHF. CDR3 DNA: TGCGCCAGCAGCTTGGGGGGACAGGGGACGCATAGCAATCAGCCCCAGCATTTT.

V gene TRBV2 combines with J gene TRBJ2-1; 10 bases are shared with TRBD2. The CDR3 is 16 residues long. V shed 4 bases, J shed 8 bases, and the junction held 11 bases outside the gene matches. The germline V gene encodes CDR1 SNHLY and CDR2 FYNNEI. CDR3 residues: CASSVFLAGARDEQFF. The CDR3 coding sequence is TGTGCCAGCAGTGTATTCCTAGCGGGAGCTCGGGATGAGCAGTTCTTC.

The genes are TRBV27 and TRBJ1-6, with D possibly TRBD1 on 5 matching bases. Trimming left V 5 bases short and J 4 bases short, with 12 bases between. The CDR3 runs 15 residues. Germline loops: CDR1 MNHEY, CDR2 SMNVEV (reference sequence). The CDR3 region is CASSPGNLYNSPLHF. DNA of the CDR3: TGTGCCAGCAGTCCAGGGAACCTTTATAATTCACCCCTCCACTTT.

As DNA, the CDR3 is TGTGCCAGCAGCGTAGAGCCCCCCGGGACAGGGTATTACAATGAGCAGTTCTTC. Protein: CASSVEPPGTGYYNEQFF. The chain carries TRBV9 and TRBJ2-1; 9 nucleotides align to TRBD1. The CDR3 has 18 amino acids. The V gene's germline CDR1 is SGDLS and CDR2 YYNGEE. J lost 4 bases, V lost 0 bases, and 11 bases had no gene match.

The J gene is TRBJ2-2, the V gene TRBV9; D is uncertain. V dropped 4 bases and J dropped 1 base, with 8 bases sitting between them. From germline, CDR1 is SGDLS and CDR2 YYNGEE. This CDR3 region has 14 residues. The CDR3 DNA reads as TGTGCCAGCAGCACGGTCGGGAACACCGGGGAGCTGTTTTTT. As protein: CASSTVGNTGELFF.

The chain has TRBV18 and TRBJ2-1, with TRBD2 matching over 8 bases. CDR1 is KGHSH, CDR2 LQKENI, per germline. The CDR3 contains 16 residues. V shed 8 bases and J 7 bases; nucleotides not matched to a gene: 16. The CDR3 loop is CASTRARTSPPNEQFF. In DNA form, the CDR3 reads TGTGCCAGCACGCGAGCGAGGACTAGCCCGCCGAATGAGCAGTTCTTC.

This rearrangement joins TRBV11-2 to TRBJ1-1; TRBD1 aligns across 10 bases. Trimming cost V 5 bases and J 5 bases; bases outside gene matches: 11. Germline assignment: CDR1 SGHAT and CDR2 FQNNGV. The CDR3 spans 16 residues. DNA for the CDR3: TGTGCCAGCAGCCCCCGACAGGGGGCTTCGGTTACTGAAGCTTTCTTT. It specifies CASSPRQGASVTEAFF.

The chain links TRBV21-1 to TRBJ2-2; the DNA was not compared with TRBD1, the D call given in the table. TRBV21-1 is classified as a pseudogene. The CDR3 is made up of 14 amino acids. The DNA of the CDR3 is TGTGCCAGCAGCCCCCAGGGTACCACCGGGGAGCTGTTTTTT. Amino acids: CASSPQGTTGELFF.

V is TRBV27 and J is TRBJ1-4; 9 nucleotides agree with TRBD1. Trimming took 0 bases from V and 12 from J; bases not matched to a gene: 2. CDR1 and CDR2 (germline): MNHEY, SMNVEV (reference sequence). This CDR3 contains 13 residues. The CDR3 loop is CASSLSGTGQLFF. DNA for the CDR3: TGTGCCAGCAGTTTATCGGGGACAGGGCAACTGTTTTTT.

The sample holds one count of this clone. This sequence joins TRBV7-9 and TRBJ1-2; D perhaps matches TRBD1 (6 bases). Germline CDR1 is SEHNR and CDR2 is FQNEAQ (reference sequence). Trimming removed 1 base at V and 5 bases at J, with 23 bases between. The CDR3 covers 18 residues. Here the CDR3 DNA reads TGTGCCAGCAGCTTAGGTTCCTTATTAGACAGGCAGGGTTATGGCTACACCTTC. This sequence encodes CASSLGSLLDRQGYGYTF.

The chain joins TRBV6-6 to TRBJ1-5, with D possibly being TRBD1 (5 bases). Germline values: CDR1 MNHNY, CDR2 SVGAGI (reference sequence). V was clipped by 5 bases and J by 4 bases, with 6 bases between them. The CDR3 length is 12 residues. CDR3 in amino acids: CASSTGNQPQHF. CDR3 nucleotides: TGTGCCAGCAGTACAGGTAATCAGCCCCAGCATTTT.

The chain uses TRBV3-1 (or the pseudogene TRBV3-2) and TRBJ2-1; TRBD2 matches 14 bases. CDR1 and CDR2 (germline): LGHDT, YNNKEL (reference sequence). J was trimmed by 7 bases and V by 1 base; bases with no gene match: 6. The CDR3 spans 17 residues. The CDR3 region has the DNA TGTGCCAGCAGCCAAGCCGAGAGGACTAGCGGGAGGAATGAGCAGTTCTTC. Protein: CASSQAERTSGRNEQFF.

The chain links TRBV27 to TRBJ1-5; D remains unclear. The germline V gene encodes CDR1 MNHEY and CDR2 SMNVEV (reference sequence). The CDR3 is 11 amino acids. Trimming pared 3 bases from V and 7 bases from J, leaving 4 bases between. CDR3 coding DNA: TGTGCCAGCAGTTTGGGCCAGCCCCAGCATTTT. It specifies CASSLGQPQHF.

CDR3 nucleotides: TGTGCCAGCACCTCTTTAAGGACCGGAGGGCACAAGAGCAATCAGCCCCAGCATTTT. Encoded protein: CASTSLRTGGHKSNQPQHF. The rearrangement joins TRBV2 to TRBJ1-5, with no clear D. This CDR3 is built from 19 residues. CDR1 and CDR2 from the germline V gene are SNHLY and FYNNEI. Deletions cut 7 bases from V and 1 base from J, with 26 bases between.

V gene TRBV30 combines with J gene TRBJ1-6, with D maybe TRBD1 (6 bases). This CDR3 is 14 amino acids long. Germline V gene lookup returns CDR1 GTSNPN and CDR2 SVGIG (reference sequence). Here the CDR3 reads CVLGRDTDNSPLHF. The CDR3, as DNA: TGTGTTCTGGGTCGGGACACGGATAATTCACCCCTCCACTTT.